The TCR beta chain described here comes from a study of shared clonotypes between healthy human individuals. Measured with immunoSEQ multiplex PCR; TCRdb has only the in-frame clones, and not every one. The sample has some 2,100,000 clones, about 93% seen once. The naive CD8 fraction comprised CD45RO-negative cells positively selected for CCR7 and excluded terminally differentiated effector memory CD45RA+ cells. Donors were Caucasian adults residing in Nashville, Tennessee, USA. This CDR3 comprises 12 residues. V was shortened by 0 bases and J by 9 bases, with 9 bases between the two germline ends. CDR1 is SGDLS and CDR2 is YYNGEE in the germline V gene. This clone was seen more than once but under ten times.

V is TRBV9 and J is TRBJ1-1; perhaps TRBD1 as D (5 bases). The clonotype was recovered from a man between 18 and 35 years old in good health. Some clones in this sample may be carry-over from other donors' samples. Sample: naive CD8+ T cells from PBMCs. The CDR3 reads CASSVDQGQAFF. The CDR3, as DNA: TGTGCCAGCAGCGTAGACCAGGGCCAAGCTTTCTTT.